This T cell receptor (beta chain) derives from a study of cytomegalovirus exposure and HLA in healthy donors. Study-wide findings and caveats: It was confirmed in vitro that three of the CMV-associated chains were specific for CMV antigens. First-cohort TCR clusters were later found to tend to co-occur in the 120 or so validation repertoires.

Only in-frame clones appear in the TCRdb table, and some are missing; sequencing was by immunoSEQ multiplex PCR. This repertoire shows about 160,000 clones, about 95% found once; its top ten account for 0.89%. Germline CDR1 reads LGHNA; CDR2 reads YSLEER. Trimming at V came to 3 bases and at J to 7 bases, leaving 6 bases not matched to a gene. The CDR3 extends over 16 amino acids. Notes on this clone: Its antigen is unidentified.

The sequence derives from a woman between 18 and 30 years old in good health and CMV-seronegative. The chain has TRBV4-3 and TRBJ1-6, with 10 bases aligning to TRBD1. Sequenced input: PBMCs. Here the CDR3 reads CASSQVPGQGNSPLHF. CDR3 DNA: TGCGCCAGCAGCCAGGTCCCGGGACAGGGGAATTCACCCCTCCACTTT.